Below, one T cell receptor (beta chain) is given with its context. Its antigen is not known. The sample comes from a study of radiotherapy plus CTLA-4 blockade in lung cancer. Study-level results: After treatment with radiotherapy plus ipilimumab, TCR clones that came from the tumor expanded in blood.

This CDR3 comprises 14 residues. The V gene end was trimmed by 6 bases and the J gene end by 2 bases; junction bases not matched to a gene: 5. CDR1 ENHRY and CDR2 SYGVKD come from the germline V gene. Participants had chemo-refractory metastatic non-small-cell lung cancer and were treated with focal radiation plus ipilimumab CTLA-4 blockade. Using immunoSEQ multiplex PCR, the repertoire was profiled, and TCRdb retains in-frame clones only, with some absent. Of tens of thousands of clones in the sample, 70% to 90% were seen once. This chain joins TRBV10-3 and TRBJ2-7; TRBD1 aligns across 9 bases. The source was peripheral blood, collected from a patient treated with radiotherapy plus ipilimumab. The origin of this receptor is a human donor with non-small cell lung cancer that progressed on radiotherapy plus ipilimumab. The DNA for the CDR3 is TGTGCCATCAGATCCGGGACAGGGACCTACGAGCAGTACTTC. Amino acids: CAIRSGTGTYEQYF.